This TCR beta chain was captured by sequencing in a study of spatial heterogeneity in lung cancer (dated by TCRdb to about 2019). General notes on the study: More beta-chain than alpha-chain transcripts were consistently detected, likely reflecting higher beta-chain transcript abundance. In non-small cell lung cancer, the study quantitatively compared TCR alpha and beta repertoires across several tumor regions, matched nontumor lung, and blood. In the raw uncorrected reads, each unique combination of TCR and UMI appeared more than ten times on average. Nonsynonymous mutation counts, determined by whole-exome sequencing of tumor tissue, were related to features of the TCR repertoire. At surgery, both alpha and beta chains were TCR-sequenced in about 200 tumor regions, some 64 matched nontumor lung samples and some 60 PBMC samples.

Explained via the paper, the time point label denotes: sample taken at primary tumor resection. Without any cell sorting, TCR sequencing was performed on whole RNA extracted either from tumor and nontumor lung tissue or from cryopreserved PBMC samples. The donors were fewer than 90 patients from the lung TRACERx cohort who had early-stage, untreated non-small cell lung cancer. Only patients for whom sufficient RNA was available from at least two tumor regions were selected for TCR sequencing. What the research found in general, with its limitations: Confirming at a functional level the hypothesis that regional TCRs recognize regional mutations was considered to require additional single-cell paired TCR alpha and beta sequencing. Ubiquitous expanded tumor TCRs were found in blood more often at tumor resection than at routine follow-up.

Library preparation used 5' RACE. Data came from a NextSeq 500. To allow correction of PCR and sequencing errors, the TCR library protocol tagged every TCR cDNA molecule with a unique molecular identifier. As for the original processing: Decombinator tools were used for TCR identification, UMI-based error correction and CDR3 extraction. Expanded TCRs were defined as those above a frequency of 2 per 1,000, corresponding to the top 1% of the tumor frequency distribution. Each repertoire was subsampled 100 times to 5,000 TCRs, after which Renyi diversity was computed with the R vegan package. CDR3 similarity networks were built from amino acid triplet string-kernel similarity, with CDR3s being connected when pairwise similarity was above 0.82. TCRdb cleaned the public reads at Q25 with fastp, built clones with MiXCR and kept in-frame beta chains. Every CDR3 protein is listed once, alongside the most common genes and DNA of its rows. The V and J calls come from TCRdb's annotation, not from the publication. The sample table lists around 89,000 distinct CDR3 sequences, less than 15% of them with a count of one. Of the sample, under 50% falls within the top ten clones.

This clonotype occurred a few times. Its binding antigen is unknown. Nothing much larger sits one base from this clone, and base qualities are not available. This clonotype was sampled from a male donor with early-stage non-small cell lung cancer. Sequencing was performed on PBMCs, taken at surgery.

The DNA sequence is as follows: TGCAGTGCTGGACAGGGCGGTTATAGCAATCAGCCCCAGCATTTT. Its amino acids are CSAGQGGYSNQPQHF. The chain is encoded by TRBV20-1 joined to TRBJ1-5; the central 8 bases match TRBD1. Measured from the cysteine to the phenylalanine, the CDR3 is 15 residues long. Only the CDR3 DNA stays, 45 bases, in frame from base 1. CDR1 DFQATT and CDR2 SNEGSKA are derived from the germline V gene (reference sequence). Trimming takes 5 bases off V and 0 bases off J; junction bases not matched to a gene: 6.